This T cell receptor beta chain was recorded in a study of coeliac disease (dated by TCRdb to 2021 to 2024). General notes on the study: Coeliac patients were classed as newly diagnosed active disease, refractory coeliac disease type I, or disease controlled by a gluten-free diet. A patient counted as having refractory coeliac disease type I if there was no response to a gluten-free diet for over 12 months and the intraepithelial cells were immunophenotypically normal. The study applied next-generation sequencing of rearranged TRB and TRG CDR3 regions to small intestinal lymphocyte fractions from coeliac and non-coeliac patients. The aim was to characterise TR repertoires of small intestinal T cells in active, refractory type I and gluten-free-diet-treated coeliac disease. A total of approximately 30 patients were included in the full study, of whom around 22 had serologically confirmed coeliac disease and 8 were controls with non-small intestinal disorders. TRB sequencing worked for samples from roughly 29 subjects, and these included 20 to 25 paired bulk unsorted intraepithelial and lamina propria cell samples.

Libraries were prepared through the immunoSEQ multiplex PCR assay. The TR loci were subjected to amplification by multiplexed PCR, for which V gene segments served as targets of the forward primers and J gene segments as targets of the reverse primers. Amplified CDR3 regions were sequenced on the Illumina HiSeq System. In the original analysis: Closely related reads were merged with a nearest-neighbour algorithm so that PCR and sequencing errors were removed and data were collapsed into unique sequences. Two measures summarised the repertoires: clonality, and T cell density, defined as TR molecules per amount of genomic DNA input. CDR3 amino acid sequences present in at least 80% of unsorted samples were defined as public TRs and were then tested for differential abundance between coeliac and control samples. Disease-group differences in clonality and density were tested with Kruskal-Wallis tests followed by Dunn post-tests. TCRdb took this table from immuneACCESS and kept in-frame rearrangements with V and J called. Such tables lack part of the clones; where checked against another copy, unresolved V genes explain under half of the gap, and the rest is unexplained. V, J and clone size are those of that table, while D and trimming were read from the DNA. Here the sample has about 8,000 clones; about three fifths occur a single time. Over 7.5% of the sample lies in the top ten.

Cells were frozen in liquid nitrogen in DMSO/FBS as aliquots of approximately 500,000 cells, with a single aliquot from each fraction going to sequencing. All 30 or so patients in the study underwent endoscopy and small intestinal biopsy. To release intraepithelial cells, biopsies were stirred for one hour at 37 degrees C in RPMI with EGTA, MgCl2 and 1% FBS. Genomic DNA was extracted from frozen unsorted cell fractions using the Qiagen DNeasy blood extraction kit. Comment on this clone: No cognate antigen has been identified for it. No base quality information exists; no much larger clone differs at one position.

Beyond this particular receptor, the publication reports: Compared with controls, active coeliac intraepithelial and lamina propria samples had TRB and TRG repertoires of lower clonality, which suggests that diverse T cells were recruited. The approach was considered by the authors to be unsuitable for unbiased detection of gliadin-specific T cells, as gliadin-specific T cells are scarce and rarely shared between patients. TRB repertoires were mostly private, with most amino acid sequences found in only one sample, and V-gene usage showed no significant difference between disease groups. High-purity fractions were not obtained when intraepithelial cells were separated from lamina propria cells, so cross-contamination between compartments was possible.

What was sequenced was intraepithelial lymphocytes from the gut. In the paper's terms, the cell subset or site label means: intraepithelial cell (IEC) fraction of small intestinal biopsy. This receptor was taken from a woman aged 55-75 years with celiac disease.

The DNA sequence is as follows: TGTGCCAGCAGCTTAGGAAGCACCCAGCATTTT. This is translated as CASSLGSTQHF. In this chain, TRBV7-9 is recombined with TRBJ1-5; no confident D gene assignment can be made. From a lookup of the germline V gene (reference sequence), CDR1 and CDR2 are SEHNR and FQNEAQ. V sheds 1 base and J sheds 11 bases, leaving 6 bases between their ends. Measured from the cysteine to the phenylalanine, the CDR3 is 11 residues long. The retained sequence is limited to the CDR3, 33 bases, with the frame set at the first base.